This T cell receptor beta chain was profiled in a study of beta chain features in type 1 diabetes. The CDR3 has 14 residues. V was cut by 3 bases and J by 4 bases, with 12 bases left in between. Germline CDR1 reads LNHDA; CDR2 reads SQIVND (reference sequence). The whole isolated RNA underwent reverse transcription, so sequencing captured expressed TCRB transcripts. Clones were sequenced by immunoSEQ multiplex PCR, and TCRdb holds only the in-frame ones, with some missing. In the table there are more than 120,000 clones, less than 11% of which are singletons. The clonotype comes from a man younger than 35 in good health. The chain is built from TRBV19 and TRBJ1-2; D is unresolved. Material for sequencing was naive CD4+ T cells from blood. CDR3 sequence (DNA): TGTGCCAGTAGTATCGGCAGGTTTAGCTATGGCTACACCTTC. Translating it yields CASSIGRFSYGYTF.